These T cell receptor beta chains were read from a single sample in a study of shared clonotypes between healthy human individuals. The assay was immunoSEQ multiplex PCR, and TCRdb's table has in-frame clones only and misses some. The sample yields approximately 620,000 clones, 95% to 98% seen once. The material sequenced was naive CD4+ T cells sorted from blood. Every receptor here comes from a woman aged 25 to 39 in good health. Each CDR3 is given with its conserved first and last residue. Each record gives: J gene, clone size, V gene, D gene, CDR3 protein, CDR3 DNA. D genes are given only for firm matches. The size of a clone is reported for some rows only, either as once, few or many, or as a class for expanded clones.

>TRBJ1-2|.|TRBV5-6|.
CASSLYHGGRGYGYTF
TGTGCCAGCAGCTTGTATCACGGGGGGCGCGGCTATGGCTACACCTTC
>TRBJ1-4|.|TRBV7-2|TRBD1
CASSFSGQGDNEKLFF
TGTGCCAGCAGCTTTTCAGGACAGGGAGATAATGAAAAACTGTTTTTT
>TRBJ2-7|.|TRBV28|TRBD2
CASRQTSGSFDEQYF
TGTGCCAGCAGGCAGACTAGCGGGAGCTTCGACGAGCAGTACTTC
>TRBJ2-2|.|TRBV13|.
CASSLARPNTGELFF
TGTGCCAGCAGCTTAGCGAGGCCAAACACCGGGGAGCTGTTTTTT
>TRBJ1-4|.|TRBV27|TRBD1
CASSLGRGTGYATNEKLFF
TGTGCCAGCAGTTTAGGTCGTGGGACAGGATATGCAACTAATGAAAAACTGTTTTTT
>TRBJ1-3|.|TRBV9|.
CASSPEVRGGNTIYF
TGTGCCAGCAGCCCGGAGGTCAGGGGTGGAAACACCATATATTTT
>TRBJ1-4|.|TRBV10-3|.
CAARQGPNEKLFF
TGTGCCGCACGGCAGGGGCCTAATGAAAAACTGTTTTTT
>TRBJ2-1|.|TRBV13|TRBD1
CASSRPQGVGLESEQFF
TGTGCCAGCAGCCGGCCCCAGGGGGTGGGCCTTGAGAGTGAGCAGTTCTTC
>TRBJ1-2|.|TRBV27|TRBD1
CASSPGGVSNYGYTF
TGTGCCAGCAGCCCAGGGGGCGTTTCTAACTATGGCTACACCTTC
>TRBJ1-1|.|TRBV25-1|.
CASSGRTVTEAFF
TGTGCCAGCAGTGGAAGGACCGTCACTGAAGCTTTCTTT
>TRBJ1-5|.|TRBV21-1|.
CASRGSENQPQHF
TGTGCCAGCAGGGGGTCAGAGAATCAGCCCCAGCATTTT
>TRBJ2-1|.|TRBV28|TRBD2
CAGGLAGFNEQFF
TGTGCCGGGGGACTAGCGGGTTTCAATGAGCAGTTCTTC
>TRBJ2-1|.|TRBV5-1|.
CASEPGVSSNNEQFF
TGCGCCAGTGAGCCCGGGGTGAGTTCGAACAATGAGCAGTTCTTC
>TRBJ2-7|.|TRBV7-9|.
CASSLARGSVAYEQYF
TGTGCCAGCAGCTTAGCGCGAGGTTCTGTGGCCTACGAGCAGTACTTC
>TRBJ1-5|few|TRBV19|.
CASRSGAGREPQHF
TGTGCCAGTAGGAGTGGGGCTGGAAGGGAGCCCCAGCATTTT
>TRBJ2-7|.|TRBV5-1|.
CASSWEGSASSYEQYF
TGCGCCAGCAGCTGGGAAGGGTCGGCGAGCTCCTACGAGCAGTACTTC
>TRBJ1-2|.|TRBV5-6|.
CASSRDWNGYTF
TGTGCCAGCAGCCGGGACTGGAACGGCTACACCTTC
>TRBJ1-5|.|TRBV10-3|.
CAISLGRINQPQHF
TGTGCCATCAGTCTCGGACGAATAAATCAGCCCCAGCATTTT
>TRBJ2-1|.|TRBV5-4|TRBD2
CASSLSSGRDYNEQFF
TGTGCCAGCAGCTTGTCTAGCGGGAGGGACTACAATGAGCAGTTCTTC
>TRBJ2-3|once|TRBV5-1|.
CASSLRTGASTDTQYF
TGCGCCAGCAGCTTGAGGACGGGCGCAAGCACAGATACGCAGTATTTT
>TRBJ1-1|.|TRBV28|.
CASSYPPHAEAFF
TGTGCCAGCAGCTATCCCCCGCACGCTGAAGCTTTCTTT
>TRBJ2-2|.|TRBV18|.
CASSPQRAGELFF
TGTGCCAGCTCACCACAAAGGGCCGGGGAGCTGTTTTTT
>TRBJ2-2|.|TRBV19|TRBD1
CASSRRPPGTGEGTGELFF
TGTGCCAGTAGTCGACGACCCCCCGGGACAGGGGAGGGGACCGGGGAGCTGTTTTTT
>TRBJ2-7|.|TRBV7-3|.
CASILRHYEQYF
TGTGCCAGCATTCTCCGGCATTACGAGCAGTACTTC
>TRBJ2-2|.|TRBV7-9|.
CASHDLGFTGELFF
TGTGCCAGCCACGATCTAGGTTTCACCGGGGAGCTGTTTTTT
>TRBJ1-4|once|TRBV4-1|TRBD1
CASSRYRGEKLFF
TGCGCCAGCAGCAGATACAGGGGGGAAAAACTGTTTTTT
>TRBJ2-3|.|TRBV4-2|TRBD2
CASSQPGGGTDTQYF
TGTGCCAGCAGCCAGCCCGGGGGGGGAACAGATACGCAGTATTTT
>TRBJ1-1|once|TRBV2|.
CASSGSRRQTEAFF
TGTGCCAGCAGTGGGAGTAGGAGGCAAACTGAAGCTTTCTTT
>TRBJ1-2|.|TRBV19|.
CASSIITGTFLPPKVNYGYTF
TGTGCCAGTAGTATAATAACAGGGACATTTCTCCCCCCCAAAGTTAACTATGGCTACACCTTC
>TRBJ2-3|once|TRBV15|TRBD2
CATSRDPAGADTQYF
TGTGCCACCAGCAGAGATCCTGCGGGAGCAGATACGCAGTATTTT
>TRBJ1-2|.|TRBV15|TRBD1
CATSRHTGDNYGYTF
TGTGCCACCAGCAGACACACAGGGGACAACTATGGCTACACCTTC
>TRBJ2-7|.|TRBV5-1|.
CASSVGAPSYEQYF
TGCGCCAGCAGCGTCGGGGCACCCTCCTACGAGCAGTACTTC
>TRBJ1-1|.|TRBV5-1|.
CASSQQTMNTEAFF
TGCGCCAGCAGCCAGCAGACCATGAACACTGAAGCTTTCTTT
>TRBJ2-7|.|TRBV5-1|TRBD2
CASSPPGLAGVLHEQYF
TGCGCCAGCAGCCCCCCCGGACTAGCGGGAGTCCTCCACGAGCAGTACTTC
>TRBJ1-6|.|TRBV7-8|.
CASSLPGRKSSYNSPLHF
TGTGCCAGCAGCCTACCCGGACGGAAAAGCTCCTATAATTCACCCCTCCACTTT